This paragraph reports one T cell receptor (beta chain). Its target is not known. The sample comes from a study of T cells after yellow fever vaccination. Study-level findings and limits: Clonotypes appearing in both CD4 and CD8 compartments existed, and their share was small. Contaminants from the bulk population, in the form of abundant clonotypes, could be found in FACS-sorted repertoires.

In TCRdb, the 5' RACE reads were re-called with MiXCR into one record per CDR3 protein. This sample yields 500,000 to 550,000 distinct CDR3 sequences, of which just over 20% are seen a single time; about 17% belongs to the top ten. Trimming removed 3 bases from V and 0 bases from J, with 8 bases in between. CDR1 is DFQATT and CDR2 is SNEGSKA in the germline V gene (reference sequence). This CDR3 contains 14 residues. The receptor was isolated from a man aged 18 to 29 who received the YFV17D yellow fever vaccine. The rearrangement joins TRBV20-1 to TRBJ1-4; no clear D gene. Specimen: PBMCs, collected less than 25 days after the first yellow fever vaccination. This chain's CDR3 is CSARAQPTNEKLFF. The CDR3 DNA sequence: TGCAGTGCTAGGGCACAACCAACTAATGAAAAACTGTTTTTT.